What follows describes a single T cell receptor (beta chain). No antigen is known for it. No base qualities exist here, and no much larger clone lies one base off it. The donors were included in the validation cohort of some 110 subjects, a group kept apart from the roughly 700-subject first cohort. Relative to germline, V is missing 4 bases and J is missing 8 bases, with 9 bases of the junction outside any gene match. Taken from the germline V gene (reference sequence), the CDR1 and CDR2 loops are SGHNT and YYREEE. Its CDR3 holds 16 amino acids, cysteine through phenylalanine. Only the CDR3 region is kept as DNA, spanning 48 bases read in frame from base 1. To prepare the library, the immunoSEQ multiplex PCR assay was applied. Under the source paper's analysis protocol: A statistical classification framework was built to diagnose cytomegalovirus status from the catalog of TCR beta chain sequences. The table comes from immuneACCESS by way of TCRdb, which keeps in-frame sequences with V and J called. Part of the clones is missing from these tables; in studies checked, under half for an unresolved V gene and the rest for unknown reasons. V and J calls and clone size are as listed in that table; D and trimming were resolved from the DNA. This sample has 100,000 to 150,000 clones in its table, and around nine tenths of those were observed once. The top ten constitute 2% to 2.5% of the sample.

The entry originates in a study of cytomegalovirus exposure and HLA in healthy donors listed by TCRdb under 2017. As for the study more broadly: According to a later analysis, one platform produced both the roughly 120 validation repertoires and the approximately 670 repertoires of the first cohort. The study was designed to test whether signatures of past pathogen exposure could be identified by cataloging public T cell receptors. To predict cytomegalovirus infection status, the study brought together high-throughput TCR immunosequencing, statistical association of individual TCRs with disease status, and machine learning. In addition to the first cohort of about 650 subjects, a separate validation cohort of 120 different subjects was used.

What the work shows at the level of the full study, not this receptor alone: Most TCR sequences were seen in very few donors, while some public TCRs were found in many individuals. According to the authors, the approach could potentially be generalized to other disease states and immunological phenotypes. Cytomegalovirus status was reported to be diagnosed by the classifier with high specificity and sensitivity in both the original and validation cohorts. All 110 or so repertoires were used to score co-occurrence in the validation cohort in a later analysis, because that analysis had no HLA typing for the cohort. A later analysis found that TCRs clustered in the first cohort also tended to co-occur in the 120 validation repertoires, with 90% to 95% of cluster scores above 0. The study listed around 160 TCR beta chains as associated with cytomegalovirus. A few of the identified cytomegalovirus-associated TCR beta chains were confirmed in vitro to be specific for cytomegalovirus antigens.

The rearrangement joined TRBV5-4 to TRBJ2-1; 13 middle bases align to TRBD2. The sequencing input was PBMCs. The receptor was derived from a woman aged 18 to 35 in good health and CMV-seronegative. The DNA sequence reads TGTGCCAGCAGCCACCGGACTAGCGGGAGACCGGATGAGCAGTTCTTC. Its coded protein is CASSHRTSGRPDEQFF. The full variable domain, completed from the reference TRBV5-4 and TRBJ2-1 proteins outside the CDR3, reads ETGVTQSPTHLIKTRGQQVTLRCSSQSGHNTVSWYQQALGQGPQFIFQYYREEENGRGNFPPRFSGLQFPNYSSELNVNALELDDSALYLCASSHRTSGRPDEQFFGPGTRLTVL.